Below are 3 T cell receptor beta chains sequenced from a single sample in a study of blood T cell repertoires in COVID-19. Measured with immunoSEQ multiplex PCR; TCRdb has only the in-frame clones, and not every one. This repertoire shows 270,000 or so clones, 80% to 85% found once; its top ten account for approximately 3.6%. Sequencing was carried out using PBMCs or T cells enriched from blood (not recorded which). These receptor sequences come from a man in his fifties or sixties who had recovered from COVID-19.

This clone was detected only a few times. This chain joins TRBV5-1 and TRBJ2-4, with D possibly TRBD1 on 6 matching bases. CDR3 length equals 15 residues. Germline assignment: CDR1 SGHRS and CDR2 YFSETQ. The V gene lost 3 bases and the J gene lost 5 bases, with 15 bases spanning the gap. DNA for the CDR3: TGCGCCAGCAGCTCCAAAGGGGGATCGGAAAACATTCAGTACTTC. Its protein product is CASSSKGGSENIQYF.

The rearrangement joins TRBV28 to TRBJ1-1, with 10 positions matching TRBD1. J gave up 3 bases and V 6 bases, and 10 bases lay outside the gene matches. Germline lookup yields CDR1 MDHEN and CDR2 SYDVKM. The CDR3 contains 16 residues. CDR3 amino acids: CASSLGGTGVDTEAFF. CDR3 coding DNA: TGTGCCAGCAGCCTGGGGGGGACAGGGGTCGACACTGAAGCTTTCTTT.

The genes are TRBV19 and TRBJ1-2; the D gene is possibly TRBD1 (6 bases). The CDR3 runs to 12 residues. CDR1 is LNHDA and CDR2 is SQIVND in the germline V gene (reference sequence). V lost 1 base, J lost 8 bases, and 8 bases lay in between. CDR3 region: CASSIGGQGYTF. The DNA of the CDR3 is TGTGCCAGTAGTATAGGGGGGCAGGGCTACACCTTC.